This T cell receptor (beta chain) was sequenced during a study of response to subunit inactivated influenza vaccine. The study's findings and limits: Every seasonal influenza vaccination brings in few new T cells, the authors suggested.

Via MiXCR, TCRdb re-called the RT-PCR reads, giving one row per CDR3 protein. The sample shows 500,000 to 550,000 distinct CDR3 sequences, less than 8% of them seen only once. Only a few counts were recorded for this clonotype. Antigen specificity is unknown. The CDR3 has 13 residues. The ends were cut back, 1 base at V and 3 bases at J, with 7 bases in the middle. The germline CDR1 and CDR2 sequences are SGDLS and YYNGEE. The clonotype originates from a man aged 45-69 years who received an inactivated influenza vaccine. The V gene is TRBV9, the J gene TRBJ1-1; D gene uncertain. The source material was PBMCs from blood, sampled roughly 24 months after vaccination. CDR3 DNA: TGTGCCAGCAGCGTAAGAAGGGACACTGAAGCTTTCTTT. Translated: CASSVRRDTEAFF.